The rows below give T cell receptor beta chains drawn from one sample of a study of tumor-infiltrating lymphocytes in primary liver carcinoma. In TCRdb, the multiplex PCR reads were re-called with MiXCR into one record per CDR3 protein. The table lists approximately 300,000 distinct CDR3 sequences, 65% of them singletons, with approximately 9.4% in the top ten. Sequenced input: peripheral blood. The receptor source for this set is a man in his forties with primary liver carcinoma and hepatitis B virus infection. CDR3s include the opening cysteine and the closing phenylalanine or tryptophan. The D gene is left open where the match is weak. The size of a clone is reported for some rows only, either as once, few or many, or as a class for expanded clones.

d_call: NA
v_call: TRBV10-3
clone_size: NA
j_call: TRBJ2-5
cdr3_aa: CAISKQGRETQYF
cdr3_nt: TGTGCCATCAGTAAACAAGGACGAGAGACCCAGTACTTC

d_call: NA
v_call: TRBV12-3/TRBV12-4
clone_size: NA
j_call: TRBJ1-2
cdr3_aa: CASSQNLPVGGYTF
cdr3_nt: TGTGCCAGCAGTCAAAACCTCCCAGTAGGAGGCTACACCTTC

d_call: NA
v_call: TRBV11-1
clone_size: many
j_call: TRBJ2-5
cdr3_aa: CASSLGLQETQYF
cdr3_nt: TGTGCCAGCAGCTTAGGCTTACAAGAGACCCAGTACTTC

d_call: NA
v_call: TRBV30
clone_size: NA
j_call: TRBJ2-1
cdr3_aa: CAWSGLEPIYNEQFF
cdr3_nt: TGTGCCTGGAGTGGCTTGGAGCCGATCTACAATGAGCAGTTCTTC

d_call: NA
v_call: TRBV7-2
clone_size: NA
j_call: TRBJ2-7
cdr3_aa: CASSLDSSVSYEQYF
cdr3_nt: TGTGCCAGCAGCTTAGACTCTAGCGTCTCCTACGAGCAGTACTTC

d_call: TRBD2
v_call: TRBV12-3/TRBV12-4
clone_size: NA
j_call: TRBJ2-7
cdr3_aa: CASSFLGTSGYEQYF
cdr3_nt: TGTGCCAGCAGTTTCCTAGGGACTAGCGGCTACGAGCAGTACTTT

d_call: NA
v_call: TRBV28
clone_size: NA
j_call: TRBJ2-7
cdr3_aa: CASSLGQGLHKQYF
cdr3_nt: TGTGCCAGCAGTTTGGGGCAGGGGCTCCACAAGCAGTACTTC

d_call: NA
v_call: TRBV6-1
clone_size: NA
j_call: TRBJ2-3
cdr3_aa: CGGGIARTGRTDTQYF
cdr3_nt: TGTGGCGGAGGTATCGCTCGAACGGGTCGTACAGATACGCAGTATTTT

d_call: TRBD1
v_call: TRBV28
clone_size: NA
j_call: TRBJ2-4
cdr3_aa: CASSPDRGGKNIQYF
cdr3_nt: TGTGCCAGCAGTCCTGACAGGGGGGGGAAAAACATTCAGTACTTC

d_call: TRBD2
v_call: TRBV6-5
clone_size: many
j_call: TRBJ2-5
cdr3_aa: CASSYKRRWPLAGKETQYF
cdr3_nt: TGTGCCAGCAGTTATAAGCGGAGGTGGCCCCTAGCGGGTAAAGAGACCCAGTACTTC

d_call: TRBD1
v_call: TRBV7-8
clone_size: NA
j_call: TRBJ2-7
cdr3_aa: CTSIRDRGLTYEQYF
cdr3_nt: TGTACCAGCATCCGAGACAGGGGGTTAACCTACGAGCAGTACTTC

d_call: NA
v_call: TRBV5-1
clone_size: NA
j_call: TRBJ2-7
cdr3_aa: CASSLASTAYEQYF
cdr3_nt: TGCGCCAGCAGCTTGGCTAGCACCGCCTACGAGCAGTACTTC

d_call: NA
v_call: TRBV4-3
clone_size: NA
j_call: TRBJ2-1
cdr3_aa: CASSQVRDSSYNEQFF
cdr3_nt: TGCGCCAGCAGCCAAGTGCGGGACAGCTCCTACAATGAGCAGTTCTTC

d_call: TRBD2
v_call: TRBV5-1
clone_size: few
j_call: TRBJ2-3
cdr3_aa: CASSLTSGGVPDTQYF
cdr3_nt: TGCGCCAGCAGCCTGACTAGCGGGGGAGTCCCAGATACGCAGTATTTT

d_call: NA
v_call: TRBV29-1
clone_size: NA
j_call: TRBJ2-4
cdr3_aa: CSATREALLTKNIEYF
cdr3_nt: TGCAGCGCAACTCGCGAGGCCCTGTTAACCAAAAACATTGAGTACTTC

d_call: TRBD2
v_call: TRBV11-2
clone_size: NA
j_call: TRBJ2-3
cdr3_aa: CASSQVLAGVKDTQYF
cdr3_nt: TGTGCCAGCAGCCAGGTACTAGCGGGAGTTAAGGATACGCAATATTTT

d_call: TRBD2
v_call: TRBV28
clone_size: NA
j_call: TRBJ2-2
cdr3_aa: CASSSPLAGVYTGELFF
cdr3_nt: TGTGCCAGCAGCTCTCCCTTAGCGGGAGTATACACCGGGGAGCTATTTTTT

d_call: NA
v_call: TRBV5-1
clone_size: NA
j_call: TRBJ1-4
cdr3_aa: CASSSSSTTNEKLFF
cdr3_nt: TGCGCCAGCAGCTCGTCGAGCACAACTAACGAAAAACTGTTTTTT

d_call: NA
v_call: TRBV4-1
clone_size: many
j_call: TRBJ2-7
cdr3_aa: CASSQAPGSYEQYF
cdr3_nt: TGCGCCAGCAGCCAAGCCCCAGGGTCCTACGAGCAGTACTTC

d_call: NA
v_call: TRBV5-5
clone_size: NA
j_call: TRBJ2-3
cdr3_aa: CASSLRSTVTQYF
cdr3_nt: TGTGCCAGCAGCTTAAGAAGCACAGTTACGCAGTATTTT

d_call: TRBD1
v_call: TRBV5-1
clone_size: NA
j_call: TRBJ1-6
cdr3_aa: CASAAGTADNSPLHF
cdr3_nt: TGCGCCAGCGCAGCAGGGACAGCCGATAATTCACCCCTCCACTTT

d_call: TRBD2
v_call: TRBV6-5
clone_size: once
j_call: TRBJ2-1
cdr3_aa: CASSYSSPSGIKNEPFF
cdr3_nt: TGTGCCAGCAGTTACTCGAGTCCCAGCGGGATTAAAAATGAGCCGTTCTTC

d_call: NA
v_call: TRBV5-5
clone_size: many
j_call: TRBJ2-7
cdr3_aa: CASSLDGLIEQYF
cdr3_nt: TGTGCCAGCAGCTTGGACGGCCTCATCGAGCAGTACTTC

d_call: NA
v_call: TRBV28
clone_size: NA
j_call: TRBJ1-5
cdr3_aa: CASSPLTSSNQPQHF
cdr3_nt: TGTGCCAGCAGTCCCCTAACCTCTAGCAATCAGCCCCAGCATTTT

d_call: NA
v_call: TRBV24-1
clone_size: NA
j_call: TRBJ2-5
cdr3_aa: CATSDPLEGGETQYF
cdr3_nt: TGTGCCACCAGTGATCCCCTAGAGGGGGGGGAGACCCAGTACTTC

d_call: NA
v_call: TRBV12-3/TRBV12-4
clone_size: many
j_call: TRBJ1-2
cdr3_aa: CASSWYLDGYTF
cdr3_nt: TGTGCCAGCAGTTGGTACCTCGACGGCTACACCTTC

d_call: TRBD2
v_call: TRBV12-3/TRBV12-4
clone_size: many
j_call: TRBJ2-1
cdr3_aa: CASSLSTSGRKNEQFF
cdr3_nt: TGTGCCAGCAGCCTCTCAACTAGCGGGAGGAAGAATGAGCAGTTCTTC

d_call: NA
v_call: TRBV30
clone_size: few
j_call: TRBJ1-1
cdr3_aa: CAWRRRGVRVTEAFF
cdr3_nt: TGTGCCTGGAGGAGGCGTGGGGTTCGGGTCACTGAAGCTTTCTTT